These 21 T cell receptor beta chains were sequenced from one sample in a study of T cells expressing NK-cell markers. Each CDR3 protein gets one entry in TCRdb, which reprocessed the 5' RACE reads and gives no DNA. This sample's clone table lists approximately 420,000 distinct CDR3 sequences. The sequenced material came from blood T cells: a sorted CD56 or NKG2C T cell subset, CD4+ or CD8+ T cells, or bulk PBMC T cells (not recorded which). These receptors were collected from a woman in her forties or fifties in good health.

This chain links TRBV6-2 or TRBV6-3 with TRBJ2-1; TCRdb indicates TRBD2, and absent DNA this call remains unverified. The CDR3 is 12 residues long. Germline-derived CDR1 and CDR2 are MNHEY and SVGEGT. The CDR3 is CASTQTPGPEFF.

The CDR3 sequence is CATSDPPQSDTDTQYF. The chain uses TRBV24-1 and TRBJ2-3; the D call of TRBD1 rests on TCRdb alone, since no DNA is present to check it. The CDR3 extends over 16 amino acids. Per the germline V gene, CDR1 is KGHDR and CDR2 is SFDVKD.

The chain has TRBV10-2 and TRBJ2-1; as DNA is missing, the TRBD2 call by TCRdb cannot be tested. CDR1 and CDR2 (germline): WSHSY, SAAADI. This CDR3 region has 16 residues. CDR3 protein: CASSGGGSGSYNEQFF.

The chain recombines TRBV6-5 with TRBJ2-3; the D call of TRBD2 rests on TCRdb alone, since no DNA is present to check it. Germline V CDR1 and CDR2: MNHEY, SVGAGI. The CDR3 spans 17 residues. CDR3: CASSYSGLAGGPDTQYF.

The chain has TRBV12-3 or TRBV12-4 and TRBJ2-1; TCRdb designates TRBD2, a call that cannot be tested without DNA. The CDR3 is made up of 17 amino acids. The CDR3 reads CASSLGGLAGNYNEQFF.

The rearrangement links TRBV20-1 to TRBJ2-1; as DNA is missing, the TRBD1 call by TCRdb cannot be tested. CDR1 and CDR2 (germline): DFQATT, SNEGSKA (reference sequence). The CDR3 has 13 amino acids. CDR3 in amino acids: CSATWERLEEQFF.

The chain is built from TRBV18 and TRBJ1-1. This CDR3 has 15 residues. The germline gives CDR1 KGHSH, CDR2 LQKENI. CDR3 in amino acids: CATTGLGLGNTEAFF.

The rearrangement links TRBV7-2 to TRBJ1-2. Looked up from germline, CDR1 is SGHTA and CDR2 is FQGNSA. The CDR3 covers 14 residues. The CDR3 protein is CASSLALNSYGYTF. Drawing the rest from reference TRBV7-2 and TRBJ1-2, the complete variable domain is GAGVSQSPSNKVTEKGKDVELRCDPISGHTALYWYRQSLGQGLEFLIYFQGNSAPDKSGLPSDRFSAERTGGSVSTLTIQRTQQEDSAVYLCASSLALNSYGYTFGSGTRLTVV.

This chain joins TRBV20-1 and TRBJ2-1; TCRdb's assignment of TRBD1 cannot be checked, as there is no DNA. In germline, CDR1 is DFQATT, CDR2 SNEGSKA (reference sequence). This CDR3 region has 14 residues. CDR3 region: CSARDPEGYAEQFF.

CDR3 sequence reads: CASSLTQREWDEQYF. This chain uses TRBV5-1 with TRBJ2-7; TCRdb's D call, TRBD2, is unchecked because there is no DNA. The CDR3 runs to 15 residues. The germline V gene encodes CDR1 SGHRS and CDR2 YFSETQ.

The J gene is TRBJ2-1, the V gene TRBV5-1; TCRdb designates TRBD2, a call that cannot be tested without DNA. Germline V CDR1 and CDR2: SGHRS, YFSETQ. This CDR3 has 16 residues. The CDR3 sequence is CASSLDLTGGFNEQFF.

V usage is TRBV2 and J usage is TRBJ2-3; TCRdb picks TRBD1, but there is no DNA to check that call. The germline gives CDR1 SNHLY, CDR2 FYNNEI. This CDR3 comprises 14 residues. CDR3 loop: CASSEDSSTDTQYF.

J is TRBJ2-1 and V is TRBV12-3 or TRBV12-4; there is no DNA to check the TCRdb D call of TRBD1. The CDR3 consists of 14 residues. CDR3 protein: CAIKSGQGFNEQFF.

The chain is built from TRBV14 and TRBJ2-1; TCRdb's D call of TRBD2 is untestable without DNA. In germline, CDR1 is SGHDN, CDR2 FVKESK. The CDR3 runs 16 residues. This chain's CDR3 is CASSQASGLGGQGQFF.

V usage is TRBV3-1 and J usage is TRBJ2-5; TCRdb picks TRBD2, but there is no DNA to check that call. The V gene's germline CDR1 is LGHDT and CDR2 YNNKEL (reference sequence). The CDR3 runs 15 residues. This CDR3 reads CASSQGTSNRETQYF.

V gene TRBV9 combines with J gene TRBJ2-2; TCRdb designates TRBD2, a call that cannot be tested without DNA. Germline V gene lookup returns CDR1 SGDLS and CDR2 YYNGEE. CDR3 length: 16 residues. The CDR3 sequence: CASSVDIAGGTGELFF.

This chain connects TRBV11-3 to TRBJ1-1; checking the TCRdb D call of TRBD1 is not possible without DNA. The CDR3 has 15 residues. Germline-derived CDR1 and CDR2 are SGHNT and YENEEA. The CDR3 protein is CASSYYRGAGGEAFF.

The J gene is TRBJ1-1, the V gene TRBV5-1. The V gene's germline CDR1 is SGHRS and CDR2 YFSETQ. This CDR3 has 15 residues. The CDR3: CASSSDDALNTEAFF.

The rearrangement joins TRBV4-1 to TRBJ1-2. This CDR3 has 14 amino acids. Germline V gene lookup returns CDR1 MGHRA and CDR2 YSYEKL. The CDR3 is CASSQGGGNYGYTF.

This chain connects TRBV27 to TRBJ1-2; lacking DNA, the TRBD1 call made by TCRdb goes unchecked. In germline, CDR1 is MNHEY, CDR2 SMNVEV (reference sequence). The CDR3 length is 13 residues. CDR3 sequence: CASSFQDRGGYTF.

V gene TRBV29-1 combines with J gene TRBJ2-1; TCRdb proposes TRBD1, but this gene call is untestable without DNA. The length of the CDR3 is 14 residues. The germline gives CDR1 SQVTM, CDR2 ANQGSEA. CDR3 loop: CSVAGQGGPNEQFF.